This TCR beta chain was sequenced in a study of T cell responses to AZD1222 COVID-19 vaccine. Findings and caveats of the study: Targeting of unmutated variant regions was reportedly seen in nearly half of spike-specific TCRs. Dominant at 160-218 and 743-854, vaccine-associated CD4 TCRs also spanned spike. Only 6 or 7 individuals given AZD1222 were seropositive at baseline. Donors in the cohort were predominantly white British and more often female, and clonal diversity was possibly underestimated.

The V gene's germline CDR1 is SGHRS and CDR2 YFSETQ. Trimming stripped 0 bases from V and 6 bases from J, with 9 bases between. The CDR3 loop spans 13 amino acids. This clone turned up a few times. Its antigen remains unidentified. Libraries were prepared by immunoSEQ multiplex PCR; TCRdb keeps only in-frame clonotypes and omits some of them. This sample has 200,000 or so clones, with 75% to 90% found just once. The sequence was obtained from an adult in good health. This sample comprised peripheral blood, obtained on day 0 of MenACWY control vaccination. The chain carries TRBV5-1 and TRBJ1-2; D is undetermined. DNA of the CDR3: TGCGCCAGCAGCTTGGGTCGGGCAGATGGCTACACCTTC. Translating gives CASSLGRADGYTF.